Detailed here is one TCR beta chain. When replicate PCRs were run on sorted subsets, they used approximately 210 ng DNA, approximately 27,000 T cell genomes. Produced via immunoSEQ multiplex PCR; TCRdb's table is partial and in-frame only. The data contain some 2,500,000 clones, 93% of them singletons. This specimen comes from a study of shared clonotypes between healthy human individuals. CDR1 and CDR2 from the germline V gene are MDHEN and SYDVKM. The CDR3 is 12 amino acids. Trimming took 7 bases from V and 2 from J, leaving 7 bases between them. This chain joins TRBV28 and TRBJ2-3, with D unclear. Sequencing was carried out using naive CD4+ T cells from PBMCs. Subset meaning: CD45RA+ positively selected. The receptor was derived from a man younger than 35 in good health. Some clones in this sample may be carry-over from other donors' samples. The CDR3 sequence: CASTQATDTQYF. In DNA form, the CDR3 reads TGTGCCAGCACCCAGGCCACAGATACGCAGTATTTT.